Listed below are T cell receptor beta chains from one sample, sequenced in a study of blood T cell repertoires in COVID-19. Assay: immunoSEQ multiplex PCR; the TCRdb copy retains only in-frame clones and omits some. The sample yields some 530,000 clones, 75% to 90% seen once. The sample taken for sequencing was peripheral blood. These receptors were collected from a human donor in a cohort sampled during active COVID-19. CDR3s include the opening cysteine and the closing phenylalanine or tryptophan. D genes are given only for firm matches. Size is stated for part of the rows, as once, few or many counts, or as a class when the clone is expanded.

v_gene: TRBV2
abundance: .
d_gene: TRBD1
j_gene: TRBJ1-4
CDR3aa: CASSTFGQGNEKLFF
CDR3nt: TGTGCCAGCAGTACATTCGGACAGGGTAATGAAAAACTGTTTTTT

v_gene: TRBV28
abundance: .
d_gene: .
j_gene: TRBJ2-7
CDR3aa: CASNRLPYEQYF
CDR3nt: TGTGCCAGCAACCGACTTCCTTACGAGCAGTACTTC

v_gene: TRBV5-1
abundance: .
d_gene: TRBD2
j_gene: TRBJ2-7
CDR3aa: CASSQDWASGSYEQYF
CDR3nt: TGCGCCAGCAGCCAAGATTGGGCTAGCGGATCCTACGAGCAGTACTTC

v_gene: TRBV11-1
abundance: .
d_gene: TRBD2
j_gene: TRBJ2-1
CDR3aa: CASSLAGEGSHFYNEQFF
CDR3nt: TGTGCCAGCAGCTTAGCGGGGGAGGGGTCCCATTTCTACAATGAGCAGTTCTTC

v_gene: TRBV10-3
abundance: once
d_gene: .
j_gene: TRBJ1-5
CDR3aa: CAISETREGQPQHF
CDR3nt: TGTGCCATCAGTGAGACCAGGGAGGGCCAGCCCCAGCATTTT

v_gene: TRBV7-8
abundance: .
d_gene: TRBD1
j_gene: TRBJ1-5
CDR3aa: CASGSGTDYSNQPQHF
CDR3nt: TGTGCCAGCGGCTCCGGGACAGATTATAGCAATCAGCCCCAGCATTTT

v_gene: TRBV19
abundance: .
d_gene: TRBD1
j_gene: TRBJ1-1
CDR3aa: CASKDRDVLNTEAFF
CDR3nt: TGTGCCAGTAAGGACAGGGATGTACTGAACACTGAAGCTTTCTTT

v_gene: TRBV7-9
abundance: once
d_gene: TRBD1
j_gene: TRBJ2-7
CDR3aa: CASSFGTGHYEQYF
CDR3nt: TGTGCCAGCAGCTTCGGGACAGGTCACTACGAGCAGTACTTC

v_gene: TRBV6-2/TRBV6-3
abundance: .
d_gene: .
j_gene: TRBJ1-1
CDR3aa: CASSYTVNTEAFF
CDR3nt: TGTGCCAGCAGTTACACTGTGAACACTGAAGCTTTCTTT

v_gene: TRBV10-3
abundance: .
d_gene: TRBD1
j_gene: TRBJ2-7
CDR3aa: CASGDGTEYEQYF
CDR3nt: TGTGCCTCCGGGGACGGGACAGAGTACGAGCAGTACTTC

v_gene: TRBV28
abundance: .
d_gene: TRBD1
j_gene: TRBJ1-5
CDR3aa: CASSLDTGGNNQPQHF
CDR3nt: TGTGCCAGCAGCCTAGATACAGGGGGAAACAATCAGCCCCAGCATTTT

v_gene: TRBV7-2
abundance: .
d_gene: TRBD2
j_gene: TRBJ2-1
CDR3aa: CASSGASGLQYEQFF
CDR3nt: TGTGCCAGCAGTGGGGCTAGCGGACTTCAGTATGAGCAGTTCTTC

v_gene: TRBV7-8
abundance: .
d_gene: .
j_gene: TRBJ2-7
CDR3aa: CASSLRQSSYEQYF
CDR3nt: TGTGCCAGCAGCCTCCGACAGAGCTCCTACGAGCAGTACTTC

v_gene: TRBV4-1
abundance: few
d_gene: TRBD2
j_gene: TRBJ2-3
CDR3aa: CASSQGPGGSTDTQYF
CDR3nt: TGCGCCAGCAGCCAAGGTCCGGGGGGTAGCACAGATACGCAGTATTTT

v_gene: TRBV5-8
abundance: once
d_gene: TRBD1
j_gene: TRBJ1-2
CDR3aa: CASSSGTGVMVHGYTF
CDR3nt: TGTGCCAGCAGCTCCGGGACAGGGGTTATGGTCCATGGCTACACCTTC

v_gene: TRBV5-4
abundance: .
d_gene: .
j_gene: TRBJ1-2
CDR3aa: CASSRGQTGSRKPEGYTF
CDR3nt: TGTGCCAGCAGCCGAGGTCAAACAGGTTCGCGAAAGCCCGAGGGCTACACCTTC

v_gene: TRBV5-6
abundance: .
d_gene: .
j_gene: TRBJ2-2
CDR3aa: CASSFGGPRTGELFF
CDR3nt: TGTGCCAGCAGCTTTGGAGGGCCACGCACCGGGGAGCTGTTTTTT

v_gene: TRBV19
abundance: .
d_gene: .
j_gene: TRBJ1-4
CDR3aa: CASSDRAASNEKLFF
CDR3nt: TGTGCCAGTAGTGATCGTGCGGCGTCTAATGAAAAACTGTTTTTT

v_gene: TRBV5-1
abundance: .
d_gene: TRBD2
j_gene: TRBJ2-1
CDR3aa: CASSLIAGEGYEQFF
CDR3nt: TGCGCCAGCAGCTTGATAGCGGGAGAAGGCTATGAGCAGTTCTTC

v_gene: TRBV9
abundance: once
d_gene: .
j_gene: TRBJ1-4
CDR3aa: CASSVGGGGEEKLFF
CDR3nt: TGTGCCAGCAGCGTAGGTGGGGGAGGAGAAGAAAAACTGTTTTTT

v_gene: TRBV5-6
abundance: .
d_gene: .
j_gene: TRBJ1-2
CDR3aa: CASSLRQRGYTF
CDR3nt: TGTGCCAGCAGCTTACGACAGCGCGGCTACACCTTC

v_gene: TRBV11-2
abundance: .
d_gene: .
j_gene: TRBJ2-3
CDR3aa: CASSLAGVGTDTQYF
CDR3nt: TGTGCCAGCAGCTTAGCAGGGGTGGGCACAGATACGCAGTATTTT

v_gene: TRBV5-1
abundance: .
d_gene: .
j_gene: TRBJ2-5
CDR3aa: CASSLANSVSGGETQYF
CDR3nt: TGCGCCAGCAGCTTGGCCAACAGCGTTAGTGGGGGGGAGACCCAGTACTTC

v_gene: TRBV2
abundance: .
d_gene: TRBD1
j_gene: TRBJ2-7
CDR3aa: CASNIQPGQGHYEQYF
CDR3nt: TGTGCCAGCAATATACAGCCGGGACAGGGTCACTACGAGCAGTACTTC

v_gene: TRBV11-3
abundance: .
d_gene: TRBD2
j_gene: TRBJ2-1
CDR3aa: CASSLVGTSDNEQFF
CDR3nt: TGTGCCAGCAGCTTAGTCGGGACTAGCGACAATGAGCAGTTCTTC

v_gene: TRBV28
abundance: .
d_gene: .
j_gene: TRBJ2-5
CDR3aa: CASSTNSWGRPLQETQYF
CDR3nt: TGTGCCAGCAGTACCAATAGCTGGGGCAGACCCCTCCAAGAGACCCAGTACTTC

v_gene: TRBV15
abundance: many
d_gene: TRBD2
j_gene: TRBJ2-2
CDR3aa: CATSRDGFSGRADLAGELFF
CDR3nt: TGTGCCACCAGCAGAGATGGGTTTAGCGGGAGGGCCGATTTGGCCGGGGAGCTGTTTTTT

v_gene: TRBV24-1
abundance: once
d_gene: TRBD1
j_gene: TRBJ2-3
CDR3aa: CATSDTWTGDTQYF
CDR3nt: TGTGCCACCAGTGATACCTGGACAGGAGATACGCAGTATTTT

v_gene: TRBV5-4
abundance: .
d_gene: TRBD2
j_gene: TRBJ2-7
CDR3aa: CASSELRLAGGGEQYF
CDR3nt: TGTGCCAGCAGCGAACTGCGACTAGCGGGAGGAGGAGAGCAGTACTTC

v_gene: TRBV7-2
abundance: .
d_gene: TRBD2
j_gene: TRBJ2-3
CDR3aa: CASSLVAGATDTQYF
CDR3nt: TGTGCCAGCAGCTTAGTAGCGGGGGCCACAGATACGCAGTATTTT

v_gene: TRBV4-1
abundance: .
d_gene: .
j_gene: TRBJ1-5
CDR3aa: CASSPLSFNQPQHF
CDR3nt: TGCGCCAGCAGCCCCCTCAGTTTTAATCAGCCCCAGCATTTT

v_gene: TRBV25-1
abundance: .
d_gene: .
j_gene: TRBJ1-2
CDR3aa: CASSDGPPGGYTF
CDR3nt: TGTGCCAGCAGTGATGGCCCCCCAGGCGGCTACACCTTC

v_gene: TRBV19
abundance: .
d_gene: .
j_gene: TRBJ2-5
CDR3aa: CASSKRLGLYQETQYF
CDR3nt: TGTGCCAGTAGTAAACGACTAGGGTTATACCAAGAGACCCAGTACTTC

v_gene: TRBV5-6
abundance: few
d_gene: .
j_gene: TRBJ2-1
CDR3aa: CASSLVEDEQFF
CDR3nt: TGTGCCAGCAGCTTGGTTGAGGATGAGCAGTTCTTC

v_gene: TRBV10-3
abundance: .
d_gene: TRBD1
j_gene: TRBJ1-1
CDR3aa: CAIRNRGAGTNTEAFF
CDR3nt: TGTGCCATCAGAAACAGGGGGGCAGGAACGAACACTGAAGCTTTCTTT

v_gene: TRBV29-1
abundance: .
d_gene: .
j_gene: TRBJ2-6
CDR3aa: CSVEGRSGANVLTF
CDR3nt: TGCAGCGTTGAAGGCAGGTCGGGGGCCAACGTCCTGACTTTC

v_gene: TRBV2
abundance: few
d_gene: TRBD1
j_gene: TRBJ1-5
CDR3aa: CASRAGTGYNQPQHF
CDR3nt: TGTGCCAGCAGAGCCGGGACAGGTTACAATCAGCCCCAGCATTTT

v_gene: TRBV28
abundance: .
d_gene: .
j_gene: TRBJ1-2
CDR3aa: CATRRGSHYGYTF
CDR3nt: TGTGCCACCCGCCGGGGGTCCCACTATGGCTACACCTTC

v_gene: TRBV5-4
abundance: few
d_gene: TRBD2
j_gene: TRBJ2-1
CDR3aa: CASSLKGGNEQFF
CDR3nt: TGTGCCAGCAGCTTGAAGGGAGGGAATGAGCAGTTCTTC

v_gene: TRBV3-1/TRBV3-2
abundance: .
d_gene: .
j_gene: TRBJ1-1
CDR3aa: CASSREQGNTEAFF
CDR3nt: TGTGCCAGCAGCCGAGAACAGGGTAACACTGAAGCTTTCTTT

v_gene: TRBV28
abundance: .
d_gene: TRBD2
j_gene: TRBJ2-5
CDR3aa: CASSFPASGKETQYF
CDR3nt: TGTGCCAGCAGTTTCCCGGCTAGCGGGAAAGAGACCCAGTACTTC

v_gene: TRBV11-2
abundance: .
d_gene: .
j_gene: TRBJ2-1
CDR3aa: CASSLRGDDFSSYNEQFF
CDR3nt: TGTGCCAGCAGCTTACGCGGAGACGACTTCAGCTCCTACAATGAGCAGTTCTTC

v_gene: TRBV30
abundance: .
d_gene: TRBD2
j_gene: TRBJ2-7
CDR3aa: CAWSPPNSTSGRATRVLEQYF
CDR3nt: TGTGCCTGGAGTCCCCCGAACTCGACTAGCGGGAGGGCGACACGGGTTCTGGAGCAGTACTTC

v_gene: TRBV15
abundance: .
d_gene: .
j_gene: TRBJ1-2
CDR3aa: CATSGGVRYGYTF
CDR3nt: TGTGCCACCAGCGGCGGGGTCCGCTATGGCTACACCTTC

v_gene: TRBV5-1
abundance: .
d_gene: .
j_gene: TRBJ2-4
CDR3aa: CASSSSGGRAKNIQYF
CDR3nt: TGCGCCAGCAGCTCTTCAGGGGGGAGAGCCAAAAACATTCAGTACTTC

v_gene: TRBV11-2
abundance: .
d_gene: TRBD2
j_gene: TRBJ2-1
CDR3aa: CASSLGGSANEQFF
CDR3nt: TGTGCCAGCAGCTTAGGCGGGAGTGCCAATGAGCAGTTCTTC

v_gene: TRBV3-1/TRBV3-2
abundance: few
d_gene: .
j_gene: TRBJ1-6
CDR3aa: CASSQDRTVPNSPLHF
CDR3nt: TGTGCCAGCAGCCAAGATAGGACAGTCCCTAATTCACCCCTCCACTTT

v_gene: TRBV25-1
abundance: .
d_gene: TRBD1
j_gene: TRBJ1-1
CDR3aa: CASSGDRANTEAFF
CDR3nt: TGTGCCAGCAGTGGGGACAGGGCGAACACTGAAGCTTTCTTT

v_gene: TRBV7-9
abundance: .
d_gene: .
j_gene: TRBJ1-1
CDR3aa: CASSLGWRGTEAFF
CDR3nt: TGTGCCAGCAGCTTAGGGTGGAGGGGCACTGAAGCTTTCTTT